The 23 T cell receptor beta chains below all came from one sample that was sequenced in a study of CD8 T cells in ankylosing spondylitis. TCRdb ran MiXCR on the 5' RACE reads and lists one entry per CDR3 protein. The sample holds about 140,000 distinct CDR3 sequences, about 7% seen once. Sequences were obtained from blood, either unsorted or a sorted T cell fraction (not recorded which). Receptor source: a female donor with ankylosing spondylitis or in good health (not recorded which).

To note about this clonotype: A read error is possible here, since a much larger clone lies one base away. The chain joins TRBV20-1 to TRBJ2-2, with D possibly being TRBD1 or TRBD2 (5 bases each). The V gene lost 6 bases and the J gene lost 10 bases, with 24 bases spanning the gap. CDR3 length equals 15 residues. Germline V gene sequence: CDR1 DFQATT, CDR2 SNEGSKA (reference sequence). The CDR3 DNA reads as TGCAGTGCCAGGGCTAGCAGGGCCCTTAGCGAGGAGCTGTTTTTT. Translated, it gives CSARASRALSEELFF.

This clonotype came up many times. The CDR3: CSVAFGRGGEKLFF. As DNA, the CDR3 is TGCAGCGTTGCTTTTGGCAGGGGTGGTGAAAAACTGTTTTTT. The rearrangement joins TRBV29-1 to TRBJ1-4; weak D call: TRBD1 (6 bases). Germline values: CDR1 SQVTM, CDR2 ANQGSEA. V gave up 4 bases and J gave up 7 bases, with 16 bases separating them. The CDR3 has 14 residues.

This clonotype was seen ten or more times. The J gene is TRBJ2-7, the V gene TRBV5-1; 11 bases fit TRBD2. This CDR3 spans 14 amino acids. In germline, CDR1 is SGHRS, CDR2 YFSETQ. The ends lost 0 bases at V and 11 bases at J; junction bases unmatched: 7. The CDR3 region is CASSLGTSGYLKYF. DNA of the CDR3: TGCGCCAGCAGCTTGGGGACTAGCGGGTATTTGAAGTACTTC.

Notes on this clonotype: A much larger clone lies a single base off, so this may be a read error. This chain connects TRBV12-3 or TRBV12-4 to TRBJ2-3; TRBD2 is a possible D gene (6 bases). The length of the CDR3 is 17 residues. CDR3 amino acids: CTSSFWGGDSSTDTQYF. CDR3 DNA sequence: TGTACCAGCAGTTTCTGGGGAGGAGATTCTAGCACAGATACGCAGTATTTT.

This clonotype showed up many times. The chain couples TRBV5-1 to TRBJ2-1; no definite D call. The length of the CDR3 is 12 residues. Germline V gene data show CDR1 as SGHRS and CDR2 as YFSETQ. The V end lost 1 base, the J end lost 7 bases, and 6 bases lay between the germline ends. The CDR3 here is CASSLPRNEQFF. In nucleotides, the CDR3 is TGCGCCAGCAGCTTGCCAAGAAATGAGCAGTTCTTC.

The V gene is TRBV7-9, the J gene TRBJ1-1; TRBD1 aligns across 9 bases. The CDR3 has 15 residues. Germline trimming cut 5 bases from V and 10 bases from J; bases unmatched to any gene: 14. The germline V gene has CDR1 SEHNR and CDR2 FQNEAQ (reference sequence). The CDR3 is CASSPILGQGAGAFF. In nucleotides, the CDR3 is TGTGCCAGCAGCCCGATCCTGGGACAGGGTGCGGGAGCTTTCTTT.

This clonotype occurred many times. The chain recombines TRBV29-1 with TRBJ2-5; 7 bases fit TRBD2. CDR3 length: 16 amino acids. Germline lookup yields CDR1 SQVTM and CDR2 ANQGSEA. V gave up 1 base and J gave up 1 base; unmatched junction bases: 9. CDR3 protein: CSVEGLAEASQETQYF. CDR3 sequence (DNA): TGCAGCGTTGAAGGGCTAGCGGAAGCCTCCCAAGAGACCCAGTACTTC. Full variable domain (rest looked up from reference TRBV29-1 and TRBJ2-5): SAVISQKPSRDICQRGTSLTIQCQVDSQVTMMFWYRQQPGQSLTLIATANQGSEATYESGFVIDKFPISRPNLTFSTLTVSNMSPEDSSIYLCSVEGLAEASQETQYFGPGTRLLVL.

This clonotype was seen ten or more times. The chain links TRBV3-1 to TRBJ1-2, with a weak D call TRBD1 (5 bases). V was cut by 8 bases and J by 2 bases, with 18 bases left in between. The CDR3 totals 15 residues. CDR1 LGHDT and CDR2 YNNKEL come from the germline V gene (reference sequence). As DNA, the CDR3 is TGTGCCAGCCAAGCCGGGACCGATGCGAACTATGGCTACACCTTC. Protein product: CASQAGTDANYGYTF.

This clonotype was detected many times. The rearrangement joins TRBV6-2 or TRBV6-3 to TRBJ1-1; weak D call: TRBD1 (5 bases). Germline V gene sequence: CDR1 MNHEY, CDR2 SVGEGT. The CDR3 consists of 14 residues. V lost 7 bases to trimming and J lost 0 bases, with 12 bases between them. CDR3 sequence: CASTLTTVNTEAFF. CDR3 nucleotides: TGTGCCAGCACCTTAACGACAGTGAACACTGAAGCTTTCTTT.

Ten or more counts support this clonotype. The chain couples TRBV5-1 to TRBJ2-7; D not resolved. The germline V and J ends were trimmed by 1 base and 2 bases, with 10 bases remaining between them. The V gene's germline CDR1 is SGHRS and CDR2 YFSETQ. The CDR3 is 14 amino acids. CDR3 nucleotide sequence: TGCGCCAGCAGCTTGAAGCCTTCAACCTACGAGCAGTACTTC. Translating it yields CASSLKPSTYEQYF.

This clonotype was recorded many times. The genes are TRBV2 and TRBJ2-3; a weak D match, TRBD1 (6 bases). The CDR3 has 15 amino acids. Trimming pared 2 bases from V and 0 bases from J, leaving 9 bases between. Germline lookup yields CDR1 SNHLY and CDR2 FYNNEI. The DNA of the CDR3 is TGTGCCAGCAGTGAACGGACAGTTAGCACAGATACGCAGTATTTT. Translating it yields CASSERTVSTDTQYF.

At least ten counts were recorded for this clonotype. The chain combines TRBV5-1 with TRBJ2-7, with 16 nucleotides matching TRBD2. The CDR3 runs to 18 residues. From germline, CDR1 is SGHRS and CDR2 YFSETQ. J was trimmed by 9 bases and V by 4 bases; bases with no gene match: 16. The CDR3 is CASSPIGQPGTSGGVQYF. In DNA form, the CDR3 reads TGCGCCAGCAGCCCTATCGGACAGCCCGGGACTAGCGGGGGGGTGCAGTACTTC.

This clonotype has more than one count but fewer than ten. CDR3 in DNA: TGTGCCATCAGTGACCTGCAGGGGACTGAGCAGTTCTTC. As protein: CAISDLQGTEQFF. The V and J genes are TRBV10-3 and TRBJ2-1, with D maybe TRBD1 (6 bases). In germline, CDR1 is ENHRY, CDR2 SYGVKD. V was shortened by 3 bases and J by 9 bases, with 12 bases between the two germline ends. CDR3 length: 13 residues.

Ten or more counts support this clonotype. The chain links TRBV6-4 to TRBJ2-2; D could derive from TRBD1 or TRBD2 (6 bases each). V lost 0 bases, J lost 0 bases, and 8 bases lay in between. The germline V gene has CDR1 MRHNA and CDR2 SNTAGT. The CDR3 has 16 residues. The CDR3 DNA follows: TGTGCCAGCAGTGACTCGGGGGGCGCGAACACCGGGGAGCTGTTTTTT. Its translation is CASSDSGGANTGELFF.

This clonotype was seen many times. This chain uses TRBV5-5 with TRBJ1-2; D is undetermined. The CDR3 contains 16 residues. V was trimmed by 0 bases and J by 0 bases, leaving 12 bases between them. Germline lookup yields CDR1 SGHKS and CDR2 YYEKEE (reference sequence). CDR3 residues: CASSLGGADSNYGYTF. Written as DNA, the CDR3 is TGTGCCAGCAGCTTGGGGGGAGCGGATTCTAACTATGGCTACACCTTC.

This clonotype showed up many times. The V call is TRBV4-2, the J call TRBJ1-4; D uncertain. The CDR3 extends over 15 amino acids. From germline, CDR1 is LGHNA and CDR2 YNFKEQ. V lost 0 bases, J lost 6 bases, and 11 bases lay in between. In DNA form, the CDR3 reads TGTGCCAGCAGCCAAGACCCCCGAGTGGATGAAAAACTGTTTTTT. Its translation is CASSQDPRVDEKLFF.

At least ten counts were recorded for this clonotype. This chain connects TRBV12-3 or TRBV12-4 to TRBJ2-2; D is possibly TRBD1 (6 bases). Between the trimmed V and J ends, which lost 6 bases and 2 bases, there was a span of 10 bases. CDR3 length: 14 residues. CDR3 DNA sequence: TGTGCCAGCAGGCAGGGACAAAACACCGGGGAGCTGTTTTTT. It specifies CASRQGQNTGELFF.

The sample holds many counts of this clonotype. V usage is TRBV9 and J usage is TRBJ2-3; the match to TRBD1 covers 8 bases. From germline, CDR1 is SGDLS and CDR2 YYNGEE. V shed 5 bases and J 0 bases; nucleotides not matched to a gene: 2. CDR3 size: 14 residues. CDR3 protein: CASRGDRSTDTQYF. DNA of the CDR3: TGTGCCAGCAGGGGGGACAGGAGCACAGATACGCAGTATTTT. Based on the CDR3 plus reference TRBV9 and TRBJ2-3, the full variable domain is DSGVTQTPKHLITATGQRVTLRCSPRSGDLSVYWYQQSLDQGLQFLIQYYNGEERAKGNILERFSAQQFPDLHSELNLSSLELGDSALYFCASRGDRSTDTQYFGPGTRLTVL.

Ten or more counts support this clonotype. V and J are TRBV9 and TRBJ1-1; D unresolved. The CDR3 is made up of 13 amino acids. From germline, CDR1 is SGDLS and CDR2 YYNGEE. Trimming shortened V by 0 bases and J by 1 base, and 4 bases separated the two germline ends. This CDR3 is CASSVEQNTEAFF. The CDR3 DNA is TGTGCCAGCAGCGTAGAGCAGAACACTGAAGCTTTCTTT.

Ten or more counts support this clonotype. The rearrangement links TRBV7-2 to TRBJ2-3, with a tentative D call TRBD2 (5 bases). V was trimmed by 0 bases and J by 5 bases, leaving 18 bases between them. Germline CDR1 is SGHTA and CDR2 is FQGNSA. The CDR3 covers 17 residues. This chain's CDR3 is CASSLAASPLGGDTQYF. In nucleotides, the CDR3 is TGTGCCAGCAGCTTAGCGGCTAGCCCGTTAGGTGGAGATACGCAGTATTTT.

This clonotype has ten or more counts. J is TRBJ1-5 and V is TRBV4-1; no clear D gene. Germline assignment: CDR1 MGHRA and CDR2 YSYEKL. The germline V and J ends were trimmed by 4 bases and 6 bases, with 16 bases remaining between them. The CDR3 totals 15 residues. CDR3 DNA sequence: TGCGCCAGCAGCCCATGGCCCCCTCGTACTCAGCCCCAGCATTTT. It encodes CASSPWPPRTQPQHF.

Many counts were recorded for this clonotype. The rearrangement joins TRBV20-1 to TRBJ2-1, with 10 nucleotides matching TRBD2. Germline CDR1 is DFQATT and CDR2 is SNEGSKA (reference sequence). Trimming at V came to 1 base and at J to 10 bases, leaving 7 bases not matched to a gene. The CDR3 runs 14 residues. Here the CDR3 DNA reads TGCAGTGCTAGAGTGAGCGGGGGGGCTTGGGAGCAGTTCTTC. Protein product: CSARVSGGAWEQFF.

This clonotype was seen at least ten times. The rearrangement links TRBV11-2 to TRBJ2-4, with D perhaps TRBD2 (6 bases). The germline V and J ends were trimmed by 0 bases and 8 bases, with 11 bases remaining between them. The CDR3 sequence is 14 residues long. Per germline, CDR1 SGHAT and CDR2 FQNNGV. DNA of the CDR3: TGTGCCAGCAGCTTAGAACCGGGGGTAGACATTCAGTACTTC. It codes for CASSLEPGVDIQYF.